The rows below give T cell receptor beta chains drawn from one sample of a study of molecular identifiers for immune sequencing clone quantification. MiXCR, applied by TCRdb to the PCR reads, yields one record per CDR3 protein. This sample has 37,000 or so distinct CDR3 sequences, with 24% found just once. The sequencing input was naive CD8+ T cells from blood, with Jurkat cell RNA spiked in. The origin of the receptors is a human donor in good health. Some libraries in this study had Jurkat cell RNA spiked in. CDR3s include the opening cysteine and the closing phenylalanine or tryptophan. Fields, in order: V gene, D gene, clone size, J gene, CDR3 DNA, CDR3 protein. A D gene is named only where the DNA matches it firmly. The listing skips clone size in some rows; elsewhere it reads once, few, many or a size class.

V gene: TRBV28
D gene: NA
clone size: many
J gene: TRBJ2-6
CDR3 DNA: TGTGCCAGCAGTCCTTTCTCGGTCTTGACGGCGAGCTCTGGGGCCAACGTCCTGACTTTC
CDR3 protein: CASSPFSVLTASSGANVLTF

V gene: TRBV7-9
D gene: TRBD2
clone size: few
J gene: TRBJ2-5
CDR3 DNA: TGTGCCAGCAGCCAGGTGCCGGGACTAGAGGAGACCCAGTACTTC
CDR3 protein: CASSQVPGLEETQYF

V gene: TRBV7-9
D gene: TRBD2
clone size: many
J gene: TRBJ2-1
CDR3 DNA: TGTGCCAGCAGCTTTATAGCGGGGGGACGCTACAATGAGCAGTTCTTC
CDR3 protein: CASSFIAGGRYNEQFF

V gene: TRBV4-3
D gene: NA
clone size: few
J gene: TRBJ2-2
CDR3 DNA: TGCGCCAGCAGCCAACACCCACGGGACGGCGGGGAGCCGTTTTTT
CDR3 protein: CASSQHPRDGGEPFF

V gene: TRBV6-5
D gene: NA
clone size: many
J gene: TRBJ1-1
CDR3 DNA: TGTGCCAGCAGTTACCGGGGGTTGAATGAAGCTTTCTTT
CDR3 protein: CASSYRGLNEAFF

V gene: TRBV13
D gene: TRBD2
clone size: many
J gene: TRBJ2-3
CDR3 DNA: TGTGCCAGCAGCGGAGCGGGGGCAATCGCAGATACGCAGTATTTT
CDR3 protein: CASSGAGAIADTQYF

V gene: TRBV20-1
D gene: TRBD1
clone size: many
J gene: TRBJ2-3
CDR3 DNA: TGCAGTGCTGAACGCACAGGGGGCGCGGAGTTGGATACGCAGTATTTT
CDR3 protein: CSAERTGGAELDTQYF

V gene: TRBV14
D gene: NA
clone size: many
J gene: TRBJ2-3
CDR3 DNA: TGTGCCAGCAGGCCCGGGGCTAGCACAGATACGCAGTATTTT
CDR3 protein: CASRPGASTDTQYF

V gene: TRBV10-3
D gene: NA
clone size: many
J gene: TRBJ1-1
CDR3 DNA: TGTGCCATCAGTGAGTTTGGGGGCACGAACACTGAAGCTTTCTTT
CDR3 protein: CAISEFGGTNTEAFF

V gene: TRBV7-9
D gene: TRBD1
clone size: few
J gene: TRBJ2-6
CDR3 DNA: TGTGCCAGCAGCTTACGAGACGGACAGGAATTCGGCTCTGGGGCCAACGTCCTGACTTTC
CDR3 protein: CASSLRDGQEFGSGANVLTF

V gene: TRBV28
D gene: NA
clone size: many
J gene: TRBJ2-5
CDR3 DNA: TGTGCCAGCAGTTCACGTCTTGGACAGCAAGAGACCCAGTACTTC
CDR3 protein: CASSSRLGQQETQYF

V gene: TRBV27
D gene: NA
clone size: many
J gene: TRBJ2-7
CDR3 DNA: TGTGCCAGCAGTTTTATTGGCAGGGATAAAGAGCAGTACTTC
CDR3 protein: CASSFIGRDKEQYF

V gene: TRBV7-9
D gene: NA
clone size: once
J gene: TRBJ2-5
CDR3 DNA: TGTGCCAGCAGCCACCGTACAGGGGAGGGCCAAGAGAGCCAGTACTTC
CDR3 protein: CASSHRTGEGQESQYF

V gene: TRBV6-1
D gene: NA
clone size: NA
J gene: TRBJ2-3
CDR3 DNA: TGTGCCAGCAGTGAAAGGGTCGAGACAGGAGGAGATACGCAGTATTTT
CDR3 protein: CASSERVETGGDTQYF

V gene: TRBV2
D gene: TRBD1
clone size: many
J gene: TRBJ1-5
CDR3 DNA: TGTGCCAGCAGTGCCGGGACAGGGGTACAGCCCCAGCATTTT
CDR3 protein: CASSAGTGVQPQHF

V gene: TRBV29-1
D gene: TRBD2
clone size: NA
J gene: TRBJ2-1
CDR3 DNA: TGCAGCGTTGAAGACGTACTAGCGACACACAATGAGCAGTTCTTC
CDR3 protein: CSVEDVLATHNEQFF

V gene: TRBV5-6
D gene: TRBD1
clone size: many
J gene: TRBJ2-3
CDR3 DNA: TGTGCCAGCAGCTTGGCCAATGGGAGACAGGGATTGACAGATACGCAGTATTTT
CDR3 protein: CASSLANGRQGLTDTQYF

V gene: TRBV6-2/TRBV6-3
D gene: TRBD1
clone size: few
J gene: TRBJ1-1
CDR3 DNA: TGTGCCAGCAGCTTGACAGGGAGCCCTGAAGCTTCCTTT
CDR3 protein: CASSLTGSPEASF

V gene: TRBV29-1
D gene: TRBD2
clone size: few
J gene: TRBJ2-5
CDR3 DNA: TGCAGCGCGGAACCGGGACTACAAGAGACCCAGTACTTC
CDR3 protein: CSAEPGLQETQYF

V gene: TRBV28
D gene: NA
clone size: many
J gene: TRBJ2-1
CDR3 DNA: TGTGCCAGCAGGCAGGCTTCCTACAATGAGCAGTTCTTC
CDR3 protein: CASRQASYNEQFF

V gene: TRBV15
D gene: NA
clone size: many
J gene: TRBJ2-7
CDR3 DNA: TGTGCCACCAGCAGAGATCTGGGGATGGGGGTACGGGAGCAGTACTTC
CDR3 protein: CATSRDLGMGVREQYF

V gene: TRBV27
D gene: TRBD2
clone size: few
J gene: TRBJ2-1
CDR3 DNA: TGTGCCAGCAGTTTGGCTAGCGGGGATCGGTACAATGAGCAGTTCTTC
CDR3 protein: CASSLASGDRYNEQFF

V gene: TRBV19
D gene: TRBD1
clone size: few
J gene: TRBJ2-3
CDR3 DNA: TGTGCCAGTAGTTACGGGACAGGGACAGATACGCAGTATTTT
CDR3 protein: CASSYGTGTDTQYF

V gene: TRBV7-2
D gene: NA
clone size: many
J gene: TRBJ2-7
CDR3 DNA: TGTGCCAGCAGTCCACGGACCTCCTACGAGCAGTACTTC
CDR3 protein: CASSPRTSYEQYF

V gene: TRBV29-1
D gene: NA
clone size: NA
J gene: TRBJ1-1
CDR3 DNA: TGCAGCGTTGTTTGGGGGTTGACTGAAGCTTTCTTT
CDR3 protein: CSVVWGLTEAFF

V gene: TRBV27
D gene: TRBD1
clone size: NA
J gene: TRBJ2-1
CDR3 DNA: TGTGCCAGCAGTTTATCGACAGGGTCTTCCTACAATGAGCAGTTCTTC
CDR3 protein: CASSLSTGSSYNEQFF

V gene: TRBV9
D gene: NA
clone size: many
J gene: TRBJ2-3
CDR3 DNA: TGTGCCAGCAGCAAAGGGCGAGGGGTCGAGCCTGGTCTGCAGTATTTT
CDR3 protein: CASSKGRGVEPGLQYF

V gene: TRBV27
D gene: NA
clone size: many
J gene: TRBJ1-5
CDR3 DNA: TGTGCCAGCAGTTTACGGGGTTTGAATCAGCCCCAGCATTTT
CDR3 protein: CASSLRGLNQPQHF

V gene: TRBV29-1
D gene: NA
clone size: NA
J gene: TRBJ2-7
CDR3 DNA: TGCAGCGTTGTCTGGATCAGGGGCTGCGAGCAGTACTTC
CDR3 protein: CSVVWIRGCEQYF

V gene: TRBV30
D gene: NA
clone size: many
J gene: TRBJ2-5
CDR3 DNA: TGTGCCTGGAGTGTAATTGGGTCAGGACAAGAGACCCAGTACTTC
CDR3 protein: CAWSVIGSGQETQYF

V gene: TRBV7-9
D gene: NA
clone size: many
J gene: TRBJ1-1
CDR3 DNA: TGTGCCAGCAGCCGGGTTGGGGGCCCAACGGATGAAGCTTTCTTT
CDR3 protein: CASSRVGGPTDEAFF

V gene: TRBV6-2/TRBV6-3
D gene: NA
clone size: many
J gene: TRBJ1-5
CDR3 DNA: TGTGCCATCTGGGGCGGCTATAGCAATCAGCCCCAGCATTTT
CDR3 protein: CAIWGGYSNQPQHF

V gene: TRBV20-1
D gene: NA
clone size: NA
J gene: TRBJ2-7
CDR3 DNA: TGCAGTGCGCAGGCAGGAAGCGAGCAGTACTTC
CDR3 protein: CSAQAGSEQYF

V gene: TRBV12-3/TRBV12-4
D gene: NA
clone size: many
J gene: TRBJ2-5
CDR3 DNA: TGTGCCAGCAGTTTATATCTTGAGACCCAGTACTTC
CDR3 protein: CASSLYLETQYF

V gene: TRBV12-3/TRBV12-4
D gene: NA
clone size: many
J gene: TRBJ2-5
CDR3 DNA: TGTGCCAGCAGGCCTACAGGGTCCGGTTTTGAGACCCAGTACTTC
CDR3 protein: CASRPTGSGFETQYF

V gene: TRBV6-5
D gene: NA
clone size: many
J gene: TRBJ2-7
CDR3 DNA: TGTGCCAGCAGTTACTCGATCATAGGAGCCTACGAGCAGTACTTC
CDR3 protein: CASSYSIIGAYEQYF

V gene: TRBV5-6
D gene: NA
clone size: many
J gene: TRBJ2-7
CDR3 DNA: TGTGCCAGCAGCTTGGGACTTGTTCGCTACGAGCAGTACTTC
CDR3 protein: CASSLGLVRYEQYF

V gene: TRBV7-9
D gene: NA
clone size: NA
J gene: TRBJ2-1
CDR3 DNA: TGTGCCAGCAGCTTAGGAAGGGGGGGGGCGGGTGAGCAGTTCTTC
CDR3 protein: CASSLGRGGAGEQFF

V gene: TRBV9
D gene: TRBD1
clone size: many
J gene: TRBJ2-5
CDR3 DNA: TGTGCCAGCAGCGTGGACAGGGTTTCCCACCCTCTAGAGACCCAGTACTTC
CDR3 protein: CASSVDRVSHPLETQYF

V gene: TRBV7-9
D gene: NA
clone size: NA
J gene: TRBJ2-2
CDR3 DNA: TGTGCCAGCAGCTTATTCCGCAACACCGGGGAGCTGTTTTTT
CDR3 protein: CASSLFRNTGELFF

V gene: TRBV27
D gene: TRBD2
clone size: once
J gene: TRBJ2-3
CDR3 DNA: TGTGCCAGCAGTTCGGGCCTAGCGGCAGATACGCAGTATTTT
CDR3 protein: CASSSGLAADTQYF

V gene: TRBV12-3/TRBV12-4
D gene: NA
clone size: medium-sized
J gene: TRBJ2-3
CDR3 DNA: TGTGCCAGCAGCTTAGGTCCATTCACAGATACGCAGTATTTT
CDR3 protein: CASSLGPFTDTQYF

V gene: TRBV4-1
D gene: TRBD1
clone size: many
J gene: TRBJ2-5
CDR3 DNA: TGCGCCAGCAGCCAAGAAGGGAACAGGGGATGGGAGACCCAGTACTTC
CDR3 protein: CASSQEGNRGWETQYF

V gene: TRBV7-9
D gene: NA
clone size: many
J gene: TRBJ2-7
CDR3 DNA: TGTGCCAGCAGCTTAGCCGGCCCTCAGGACGAGCAGTACTTC
CDR3 protein: CASSLAGPQDEQYF

V gene: TRBV20-1
D gene: NA
clone size: NA
J gene: TRBJ1-5
CDR3 DNA: TGCAGTGCTAGAGATTCGTGGAGGCCCCAGCATTTT
CDR3 protein: CSARDSWRPQHF

V gene: TRBV12-3/TRBV12-4
D gene: NA
clone size: many
J gene: TRBJ1-5
CDR3 DNA: TGTGCCAGCAGTTTGTCGAGGGGTTCCTCCAATCAGCCCCAGCATTTT
CDR3 protein: CASSLSRGSSNQPQHF

V gene: TRBV5-1
D gene: NA
clone size: medium-sized
J gene: TRBJ2-3
CDR3 DNA: TGCGCCAGCAGGCATGAGGGGACTAGCACAGATACGCAGTATTTT
CDR3 protein: CASRHEGTSTDTQYF

V gene: TRBV4-1
D gene: NA
clone size: many
J gene: TRBJ2-7
CDR3 DNA: TGCGCCAGCAGCCAAGTTGGGGAGTACGAGCAGTACTTC
CDR3 protein: CASSQVGEYEQYF

V gene: TRBV12-3/TRBV12-4
D gene: NA
clone size: many
J gene: TRBJ2-3
CDR3 DNA: TGTGCCAGCAGTCCCCGGGGGGATACGCAGTATTTT
CDR3 protein: CASSPRGDTQYF

V gene: TRBV7-9
D gene: NA
clone size: many
J gene: TRBJ2-5
CDR3 DNA: TGTGCCAGCAGCGACCGGTCTCCTCGGGAGACCCAGTACTTC
CDR3 protein: CASSDRSPRETQYF

V gene: TRBV4-1
D gene: NA
clone size: many
J gene: TRBJ1-1
CDR3 DNA: TGCGCCAGCAGCCAATCTGTGAACACTGAAGCTTTCTTT
CDR3 protein: CASSQSVNTEAFF

V gene: TRBV6-2/TRBV6-3
D gene: TRBD1
clone size: many
J gene: TRBJ1-5
CDR3 DNA: TGTGCCAGCAGTTACTTGACAGGGAGCAATCAGCCCCAGCATTTT
CDR3 protein: CASSYLTGSNQPQHF

V gene: TRBV7-2
D gene: NA
clone size: many
J gene: TRBJ1-5
CDR3 DNA: TGTGCCAGCAGCCCGGACAGCAATAACAATCAGCCCCAGCATTTT
CDR3 protein: CASSPDSNNNQPQHF

V gene: TRBV28
D gene: NA
clone size: NA
J gene: TRBJ2-7
CDR3 DNA: TGTGCCAGCAGTATCCTAGCGCCCCCCCCCTACGCGCCGTACTTC
CDR3 protein: CASSILAPPPYAPYF

V gene: TRBV5-6
D gene: NA
clone size: many
J gene: TRBJ2-7
CDR3 DNA: TGTGCCAGCAGCTTGGCATACAGAGCCTACGAGCAGTACTTC
CDR3 protein: CASSLAYRAYEQYF